The 23 T cell receptor beta chains listed next were all sequenced from one sample in a study of T-cell memory formation after mild COVID-19. TCRdb re-derived calls from the 5' RACE reads in MiXCR, one entry per CDR3 protein. The sample carries 300,000 to 400,000 distinct CDR3 sequences, 25% to 30% recorded once. Sequencing was performed on PBMCs or a T cell subset sorted from them (not recorded which). These receptors all come from an adult woman who had mild COVID-19 (a few samples of this study predate the infection). Cell type and time point are not known.

The chain uses TRBV21-1 and TRBJ1-5. TRBV21-1 is a recognized pseudogene. This CDR3 comprises 14 residues. The CDR3 sequence: CASSAEPSNQPQHF. CDR3 sequence (DNA): TGTGCCAGCAGCGCAGAGCCTAGCAATCAGCCCCAGCATTTT.

This chain links TRBV29-1 with TRBJ2-1, with D tentatively TRBD2 (7 bases). The CDR3 is made up of 13 amino acids. Germline CDR1 and CDR2: SQVTM and ANQGSEA. V was cut by 6 bases and J by 5 bases, with 14 bases left in between. DNA for the CDR3: TGCAGCGTATCCGGGGGGCCCCACAATGAGCAGTTCTTC. It codes for CSVSGGPHNEQFF.

This clonotype was recorded a few times. In nucleotides, the CDR3 is TGTGCCAGCAGTCTAGCCGGGGGGGCCCAAGAGACCCAGTACTTC. Residues: CASSLAGGAQETQYF. This sequence joins TRBV6-5 and TRBJ2-5, with TRBD2 identical over 8 bases. V shed 5 bases and J 1 base; nucleotides not matched to a gene: 6. Germline values: CDR1 MNHEY, CDR2 SVGAGI. The CDR3 loop spans 15 amino acids.

This clonotype showed up just a few times. Here the CDR3 reads CASSVGQAYEQYF. CDR3 bases: TGCGCCAGCAGCGTAGGACAGGCCTACGAGCAGTACTTC. The rearrangement links TRBV4-3 to TRBJ2-7; TRBD1 matches at 7 bases. Germline V lookup: CDR1 LGHNA, CDR2 YSLEER. CDR3 size: 13 residues. J lost 2 bases, V lost 5 bases, and 3 bases had no gene match.

V usage is TRBV7-6 and J usage is TRBJ1-3; D call uncertain. The CDR3 length is 14 residues. Looked up from germline, CDR1 is SGHVS and CDR2 is FNYEAQ. The V and J ends lost 5 bases and 1 base respectively, with 9 bases between them. CDR3 amino acids: CASSQAVSGNTIYF. In DNA form, the CDR3 reads TGTGCCAGCAGCCAGGCGGTATCTGGAAACACCATATATTTT.

The chain employs TRBV5-1 and TRBJ2-1, with 7 bases identical to TRBD2. Germline V lookup: CDR1 SGHRS, CDR2 YFSETQ. This CDR3 comprises 17 residues. J was trimmed by 1 base and V by 1 base; bases with no gene match: 8. CDR3 sequence reads: CASSLSSRGESYNEQFF. As DNA, the CDR3 is TGCGCCAGCAGCTTGAGCAGTCGGGGGGAGTCCTACAATGAGCAGTTCTTC.

This clonotype was recorded a few times. The chain links TRBV15 to TRBJ2-1, with TRBD2 matching over 7 bases. The CDR3 extends over 13 amino acids. Trimming at V came to 5 bases and at J to 6 bases, leaving 4 bases not matched to a gene. Germline values: CDR1 LNHNV, CDR2 YYDKDF (reference sequence). This CDR3 reads CATSGEGRNEQFF. The CDR3 coding sequence is TGTGCCACCAGCGGGGAGGGCCGCAATGAGCAGTTCTTC.

In its sample, this clonotype was seen a few times. The V call is TRBV18, the J call TRBJ1-1; the match to TRBD1 covers 9 bases. There are 14 residues in the CDR3. After removal of 5 bases from V and 3 bases from J, the junction contained 4 bases not matched to a gene. Germline V gives CDR1 KGHSH, CDR2 LQKENI. The CDR3 region has the DNA TGTGCCAGCTCAGAACAGGGGGCGGACACTGAAGCTTTCTTT. Protein product: CASSEQGADTEAFF. Together with reference TRBV18 and TRBJ1-1, the CDR3 gives the full variable domain: NAGVMQNPRHLVRRRGQEARLRCSPMKGHSHVYWYRQLPEEGLKFMVYLQKENIIDESGMPKERFSAEFPKEGPSILRIQQVVRGDSAAYFCASSEQGADTEAFFGQGTRLTVV.

The CDR3 region is CASSQARTAYEQYF. In DNA, the CDR3 is TGTGCCAGCAGCCAGGCGAGGACGGCCTACGAGCAGTACTTC. The V call is TRBV4-2, the J call TRBJ2-7, with D uncertain. Germline values: CDR1 LGHNA, CDR2 YNFKEQ. The CDR3 has 14 residues. V dropped 3 bases and J dropped 2 bases, with 11 bases sitting between them.

V usage is TRBV7-2 and J usage is TRBJ1-6, with 7 nucleotides matching TRBD1. Germline assignment: CDR1 SGHTA and CDR2 FQGNSA. J was trimmed by 10 bases and V by 2 bases; bases with no gene match: 8. The CDR3 contains 15 residues. The CDR3 here is CASSLLQGVGSPLHF. DNA for the CDR3: TGTGCCAGCAGCTTACTGCAGGGGGTTGGATCACCCCTCCACTTT.

The chain uses TRBV6-5 and TRBJ2-5; no clear D. Germline CDR1 MNHEY, CDR2 SVGAGI. Trimming left V 0 bases short and J 5 bases short, with 4 bases between. The CDR3 covers 12 residues. The CDR3 nucleotides are TGTGCCAGCAGTTACTCGTGGGAGACCCAGTACTTC. Translated: CASSYSWETQYF.

The rearrangement uses TRBV7-2 and TRBJ2-7, with TRBD2 matching 10 bases. CDR1 and CDR2 from the germline V gene are SGHTA and FQGNSA. The trim removed 4 bases at V and 4 bases at J, leaving 1 base unmatched. The CDR3 has 13 residues. DNA for the CDR3: TGTGCCAGCAGCTCACTAGCGGGGTACGAGCAGTACTTC. Its translation: CASSSLAGYEQYF. Full variable domain (remainder filled in from reference TRBV7-2 and TRBJ2-7): GAGVSQSPSNKVTEKGKDVELRCDPISGHTALYWYRQSLGQGLEFLIYFQGNSAPDKSGLPSDRFSAERTGGSVSTLTIQRTQQEDSAVYLCASSSLAGYEQYFGPGTRLTVT.

The chain joins TRBV7-2 to TRBJ1-5; D not resolved. The ends were cut back, 1 base at V and 6 bases at J, with 13 bases in the middle. The CDR3 runs to 15 residues. CDR1 is SGHTA and CDR2 is FQGNSA in the germline V gene. CDR3 coding DNA: TGTGCCAGCAGCTTAGGGTCCCGAGTCGGTCAGCCCCAGCATTTT. The encoded protein is CASSLGSRVGQPQHF.

V usage is TRBV28 and J usage is TRBJ1-5; possibly TRBD1 for D (5 bases). The CDR3 has 19 residues. V was pared by 7 bases and J by 0 bases, with 25 bases between. CDR1 is MDHEN, CDR2 SYDVKM, per germline. The CDR3 sequence: CASNFSASRGSDSNQPQHF. CDR3 DNA: TGTGCCAGCAACTTTTCGGCCTCAAGGGGATCCGATAGCAATCAGCCCCAGCATTTT.

This clonotype was detected only a few times. The chain recombines TRBV29-1 with TRBJ2-1, with 12 nucleotides matching TRBD2. The junction had 7 bases not matched to a gene; V was cut back by 3 bases and J by 7 bases. Germline lookup yields CDR1 SQVTM and CDR2 ANQGSEA. There are 15 residues in the CDR3. DNA for the CDR3: TGCAGCGTTGATAGTCTAGCGGGAGGGAGGAATGAGCAGTTCTTC. The encoded protein is CSVDSLAGGRNEQFF.

This clonotype has only a few counts. The rearrangement joins TRBV3-1 to TRBJ2-7, with D tentatively TRBD1 (5 bases). Germline V lookup: CDR1 LGHDT, CDR2 YNNKEL (reference sequence). Trimming removed 5 bases from V and 6 bases from J, with 20 bases in between. The CDR3 runs to 15 residues. The CDR3 is CASSGWGTLMGEQYF. DNA of the CDR3: TGTGCCAGCAGCGGTTGGGGCACCCTGATGGGCGAGCAGTACTTC.

The rearrangement links TRBV7-9 to TRBJ1-6, with D possibly TRBD1 on 6 matching bases. V lost 5 bases and J 4 bases, leaving 15 bases between the germline ends. CDR1 SEHNR and CDR2 FQNEAQ come from the germline V gene (reference sequence). The CDR3 has 16 residues. The CDR3 region is CASSKETGGYNSPLHF. The CDR3 nucleotides are TGTGCCAGCAGCAAAGAGACAGGAGGGTATAATTCACCCCTCCACTTT.

V is TRBV12-3 or TRBV12-4 and J is TRBJ2-1; D is unresolved. This CDR3 is 13 amino acids long. V lost 1 base, J lost 7 bases, and 8 bases lay in between. CDR3 loop: CASSLGAANEQFF. CDR3 nucleotide sequence: TGTGCCAGCAGTTTAGGGGCAGCAAATGAGCAGTTCTTC.

This clonotype was seen only a few times. The chain couples TRBV6-2 or TRBV6-3 to TRBJ2-5; D perhaps matches TRBD2 (5 bases). This CDR3 has 14 amino acids. Germline CDR1 is MNHEY and CDR2 is SVGEGT. Trimming removed 5 bases at V and 7 bases at J, with 17 bases between. CDR3 sequence reads: CASSLPADPTTQYF. CDR3 bases: TGTGCCAGCAGTCTCCCAGCGGACCCTACGACCCAGTACTTC.

CDR3 nucleotide sequence: TGTGCCAGCAGTTACTCTGAACCTGGCCTGGCAGATACGCAGTATTTT. Its protein is CASSYSEPGLADTQYF. This chain links TRBV6-5 with TRBJ2-3; D unclear. V was clipped by 0 bases and J by 4 bases, with 14 bases between them. Germline V gene sequence: CDR1 MNHEY, CDR2 SVGAGI. The CDR3 consists of 16 residues.

This clonotype was picked up one time. This may be a read error, as it is one base from a much larger clone. This rearrangement joins TRBV11-3 to TRBJ2-3, with 12 bases matching TRBD2. Trimming cost V 5 bases and J 2 bases; bases outside gene matches: 2. The CDR3 is 15 residues long. Germline-derived CDR1 and CDR2 are SGHNT and YENEEA. CDR3 DNA sequence: TGTGCCAGCAGCCCTAGCGGGGGGGCCACAGATACGCAGTATTTT. The encoded protein is CASSPSGGATDTQYF.

This clonotype was observed at least ten times. This chain joins TRBV20-1 and TRBJ2-3; 12 bases are shared with TRBD1. Unmatched junction bases numbered 8, after V lost 4 bases and J lost 0 bases. The CDR3 extends over 17 amino acids. Germline V CDR1 and CDR2: DFQATT, SNEGSKA (reference sequence). CDR3 residues: CSATGTGGLASTDTQYF. CDR3 DNA: TGCAGTGCTACCGGGACAGGGGGCTTAGCTAGCACAGATACGCAGTATTTT.

There are a few counts of this clonotype. This chain links TRBV7-2 with TRBJ2-3; the D is unclear. The CDR3 has 14 amino acids. The germline CDR1 and CDR2 sequences are SGHTA and FQGNSA. Trimming took 1 base from V and 4 from J, leaving 9 bases between them. The CDR3 DNA follows: TGTGCCAGCAGCTTAGGGTTAGGTTCAGATACGCAGTATTTT. Amino acid sequence: CASSLGLGSDTQYF.